Included here is one T cell receptor beta chain sequence, with context. This sample was included in a study of T cells after yellow fever vaccination. TCRdb called the 5' RACE reads again in MiXCR, with one record for every CDR3 protein. The repertoire has some 390,000 distinct CDR3 sequences, 6.2% of them found once; the top ten carry over 14%. The germline gives CDR1 DFQATT, CDR2 SNEGSKA (reference sequence). There are 12 residues in the CDR3. Trimming left V 3 bases short and J 5 bases short, with 10 bases between. The sequences come from PBMCs, collected 5 days after the yellow fever booster vaccination. The receptor's source is a man between 25 and 39 years old who received the YFV17D yellow fever vaccine. The chain has TRBV20-1 and TRBJ2-5; D not resolved. CDR3 sequence: CSASSQLETQYF. In nucleotides, the CDR3 is TGCAGTGCTAGTTCTCAGTTGGAGACCCAGTACTTC.